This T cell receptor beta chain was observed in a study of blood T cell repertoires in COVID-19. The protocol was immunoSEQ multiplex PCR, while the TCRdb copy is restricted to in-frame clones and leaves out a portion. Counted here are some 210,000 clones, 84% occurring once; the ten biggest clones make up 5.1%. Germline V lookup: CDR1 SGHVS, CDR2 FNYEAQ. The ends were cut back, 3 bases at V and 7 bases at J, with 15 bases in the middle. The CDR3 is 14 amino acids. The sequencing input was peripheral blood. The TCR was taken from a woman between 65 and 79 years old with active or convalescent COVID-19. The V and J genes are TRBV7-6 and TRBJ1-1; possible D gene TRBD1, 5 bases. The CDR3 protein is CASSLGGGKGEAFF. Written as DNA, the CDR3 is TGTGCCAGCAGCTTGGGGGGGGGAAAGGGTGAAGCTTTCTTT.